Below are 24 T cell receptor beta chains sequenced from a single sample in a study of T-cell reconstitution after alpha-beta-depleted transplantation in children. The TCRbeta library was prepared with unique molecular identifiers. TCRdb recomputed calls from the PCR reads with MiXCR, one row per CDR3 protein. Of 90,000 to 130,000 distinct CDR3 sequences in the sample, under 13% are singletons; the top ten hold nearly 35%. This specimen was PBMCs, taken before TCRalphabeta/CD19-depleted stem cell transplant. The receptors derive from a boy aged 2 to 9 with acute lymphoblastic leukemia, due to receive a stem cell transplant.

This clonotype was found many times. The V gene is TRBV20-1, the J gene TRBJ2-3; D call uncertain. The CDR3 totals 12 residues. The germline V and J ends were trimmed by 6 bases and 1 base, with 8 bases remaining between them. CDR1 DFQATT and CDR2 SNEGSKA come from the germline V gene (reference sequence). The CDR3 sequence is CSAVEGTDTQYF. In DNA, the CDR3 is TGCAGTGCAGTGGAAGGCACAGATACGCAGTATTTT.

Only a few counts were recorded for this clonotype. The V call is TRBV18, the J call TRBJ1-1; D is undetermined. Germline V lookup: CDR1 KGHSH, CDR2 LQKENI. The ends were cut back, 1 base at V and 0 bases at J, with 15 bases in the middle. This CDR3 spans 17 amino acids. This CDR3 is CASSPRKSPSMNTEAFF. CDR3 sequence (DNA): TGTGCCAGCTCACCACGAAAGAGCCCAAGCATGAACACTGAAGCTTTCTTT.

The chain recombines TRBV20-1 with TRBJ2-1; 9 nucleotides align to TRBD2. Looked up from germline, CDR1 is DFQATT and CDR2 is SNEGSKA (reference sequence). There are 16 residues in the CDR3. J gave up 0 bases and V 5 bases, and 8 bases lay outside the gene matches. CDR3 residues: CSARNSGGSSYNEQFF. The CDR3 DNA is TGCAGTGCTCGTAATAGCGGGGGCAGCTCCTACAATGAGCAGTTCTTC.

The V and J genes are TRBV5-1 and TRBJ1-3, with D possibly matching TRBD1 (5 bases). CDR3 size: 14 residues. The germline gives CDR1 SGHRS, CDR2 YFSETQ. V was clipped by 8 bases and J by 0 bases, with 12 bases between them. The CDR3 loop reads CASKDTYSGNTIYF. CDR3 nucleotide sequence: TGCGCCAGTAAGGACACTTACTCTGGAAACACCATATATTTT.

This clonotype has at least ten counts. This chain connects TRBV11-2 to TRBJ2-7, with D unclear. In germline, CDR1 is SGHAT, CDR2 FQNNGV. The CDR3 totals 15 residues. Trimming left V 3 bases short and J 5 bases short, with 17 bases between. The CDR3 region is CASSFVLGSRDEQYF. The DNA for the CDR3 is TGTGCCAGCAGCTTTGTACTCGGCAGCCGGGACGAGCAGTACTTC. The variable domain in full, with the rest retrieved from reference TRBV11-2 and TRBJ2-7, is EAGVAQSPRYKIIEKRQSVAFWCNPISGHATLYWYQQILGQGPKLLIQFQNNGVVDDSQLPKDRFSAERLKGVDSTLKIQPAKLEDSAVYLCASSFVLGSRDEQYFGPGTRLTVT.

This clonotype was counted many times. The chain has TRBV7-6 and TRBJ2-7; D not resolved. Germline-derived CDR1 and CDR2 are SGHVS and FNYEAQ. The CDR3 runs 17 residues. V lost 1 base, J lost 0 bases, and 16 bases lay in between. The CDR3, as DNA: TGTGCCAGCAGCTTAGAGGCCGCTGCAGGAAGCTCCTACGAGCAGTACTTC. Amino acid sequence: CASSLEAAAGSSYEQYF.

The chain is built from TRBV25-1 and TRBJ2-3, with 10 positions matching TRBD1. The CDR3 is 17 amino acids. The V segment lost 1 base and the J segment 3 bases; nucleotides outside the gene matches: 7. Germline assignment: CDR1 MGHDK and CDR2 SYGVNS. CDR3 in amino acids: CASSESGQGEQTDTQYF. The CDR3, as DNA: TGTGCCAGCAGTGAATCCGGACAGGGGGAGCAAACAGATACGCAGTATTTT.

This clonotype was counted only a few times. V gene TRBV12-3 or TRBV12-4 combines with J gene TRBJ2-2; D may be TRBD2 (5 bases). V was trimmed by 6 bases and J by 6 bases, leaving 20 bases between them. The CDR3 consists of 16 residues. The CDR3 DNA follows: TGTGCCAGCAGGCCGGTTGTGGGAGTTATCGCCGGGGAGCTGTTTTTT. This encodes CASRPVVGVIAGELFF.

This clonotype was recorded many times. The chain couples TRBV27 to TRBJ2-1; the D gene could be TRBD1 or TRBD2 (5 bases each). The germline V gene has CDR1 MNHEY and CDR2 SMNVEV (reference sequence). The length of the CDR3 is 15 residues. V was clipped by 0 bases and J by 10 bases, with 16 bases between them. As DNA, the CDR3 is TGTGCCAGCAGTTTATCTGGGACCGCCGGACGGGAGCAGTTCTTC. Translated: CASSLSGTAGREQFF.

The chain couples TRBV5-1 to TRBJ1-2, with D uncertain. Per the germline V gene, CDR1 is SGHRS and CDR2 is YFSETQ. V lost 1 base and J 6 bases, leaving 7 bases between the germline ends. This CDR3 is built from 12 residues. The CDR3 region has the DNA TGCGCCAGCAGCTTGCCCGGGGATGGCTACACCTTC. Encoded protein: CASSLPGDGYTF.

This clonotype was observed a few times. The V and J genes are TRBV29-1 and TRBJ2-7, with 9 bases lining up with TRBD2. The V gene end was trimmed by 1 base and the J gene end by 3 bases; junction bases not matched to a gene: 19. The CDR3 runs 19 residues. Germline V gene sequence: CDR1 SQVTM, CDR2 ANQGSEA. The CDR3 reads CSVEGPFSHSAGGGYEQYF. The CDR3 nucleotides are TGCAGCGTTGAAGGCCCTTTTTCCCATTCAGCGGGAGGAGGCTACGAGCAGTACTTC.

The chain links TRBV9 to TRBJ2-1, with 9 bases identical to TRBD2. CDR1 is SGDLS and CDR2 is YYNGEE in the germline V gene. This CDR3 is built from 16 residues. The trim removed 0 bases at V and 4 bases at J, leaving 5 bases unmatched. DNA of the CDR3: TGTGCCAGCAGCGTAGCTGCTAGCGGGGTTTACAATGAGCAGTTCTTC. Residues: CASSVAASGVYNEQFF.

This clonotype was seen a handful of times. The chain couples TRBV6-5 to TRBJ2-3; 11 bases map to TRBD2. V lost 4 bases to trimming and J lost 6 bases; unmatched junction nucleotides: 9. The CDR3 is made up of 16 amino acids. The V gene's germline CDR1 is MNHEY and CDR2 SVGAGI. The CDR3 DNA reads TGTGCCAGCAGTTCCATTAGCGGGAGGGCCGGGGATACGCAGTATTTT. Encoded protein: CASSSISGRAGDTQYF.

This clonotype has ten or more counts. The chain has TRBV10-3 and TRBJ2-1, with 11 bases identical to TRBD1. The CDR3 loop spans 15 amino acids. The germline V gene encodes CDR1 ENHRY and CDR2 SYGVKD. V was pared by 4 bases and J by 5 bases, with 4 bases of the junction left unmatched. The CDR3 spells CAISGRDRGNNEQFF. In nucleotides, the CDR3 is TGTGCCATCAGTGGCCGGGACAGGGGGAACAATGAGCAGTTCTTC.

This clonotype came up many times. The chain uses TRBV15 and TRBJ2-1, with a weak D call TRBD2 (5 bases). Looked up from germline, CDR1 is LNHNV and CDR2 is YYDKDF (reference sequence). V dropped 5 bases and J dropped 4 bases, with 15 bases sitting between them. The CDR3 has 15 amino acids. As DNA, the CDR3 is TGTGCCACCAGCGCCCAGGTTGAGGGATACAATGAGCAGTTCTTC. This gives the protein CATSAQVEGYNEQFF.

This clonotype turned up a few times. In nucleotides, the CDR3 is TGCAGTGCTCTCGGGCCCGGCGTTGGGTACACCATATATTTT. Translation gives CSALGPGVGYTIYF. The chain joins TRBV20-1 to TRBJ1-3; D is uncertain. This CDR3 is 14 amino acids long. Trimming took 5 bases from V and 8 from J, leaving 19 bases between them. Germline loops: CDR1 DFQATT, CDR2 SNEGSKA (reference sequence).

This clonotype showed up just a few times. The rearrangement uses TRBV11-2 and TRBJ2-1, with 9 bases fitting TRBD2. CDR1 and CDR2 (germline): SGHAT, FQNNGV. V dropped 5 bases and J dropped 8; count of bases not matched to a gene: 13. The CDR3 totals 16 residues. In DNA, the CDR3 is TGTGCCAGCAGCCCCAGACGTGCAGCGGGAGGCGATGAGCAGTTCTTC. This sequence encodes CASSPRRAAGGDEQFF.

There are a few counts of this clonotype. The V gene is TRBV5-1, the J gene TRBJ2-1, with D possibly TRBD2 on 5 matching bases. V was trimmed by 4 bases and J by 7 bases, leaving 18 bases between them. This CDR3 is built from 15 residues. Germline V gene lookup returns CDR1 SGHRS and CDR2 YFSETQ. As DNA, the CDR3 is TGCGCCAGCAGCCCAACATCCGGGCTAGCAAATGAGCAGTTCTTC. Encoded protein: CASSPTSGLANEQFF.

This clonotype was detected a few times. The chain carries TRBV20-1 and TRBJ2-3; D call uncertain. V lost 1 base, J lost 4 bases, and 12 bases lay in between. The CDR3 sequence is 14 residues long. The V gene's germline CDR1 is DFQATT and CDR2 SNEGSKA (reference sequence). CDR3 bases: TGCAGTGCTAGAGCGCCGGGTGGAGCAGATACGCAGTATTTT. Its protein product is CSARAPGGADTQYF.

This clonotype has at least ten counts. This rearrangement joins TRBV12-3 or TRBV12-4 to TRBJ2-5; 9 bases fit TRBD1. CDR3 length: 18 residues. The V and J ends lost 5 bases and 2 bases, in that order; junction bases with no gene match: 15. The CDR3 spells CASSRLRDRDLFQETQYF. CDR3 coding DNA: TGTGCCAGCAGTCGACTCCGGGACAGGGACCTCTTTCAAGAGACCCAGTACTTC.

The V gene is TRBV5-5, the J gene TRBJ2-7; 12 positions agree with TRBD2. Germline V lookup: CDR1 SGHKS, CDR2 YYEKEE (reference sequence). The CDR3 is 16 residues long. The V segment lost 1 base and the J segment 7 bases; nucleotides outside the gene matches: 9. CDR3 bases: TGTGCCAGCAGCTTGTTGACTAGCGGGAGTTTGGGGGAGCAGTACTTC. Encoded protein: CASSLLTSGSLGEQYF.

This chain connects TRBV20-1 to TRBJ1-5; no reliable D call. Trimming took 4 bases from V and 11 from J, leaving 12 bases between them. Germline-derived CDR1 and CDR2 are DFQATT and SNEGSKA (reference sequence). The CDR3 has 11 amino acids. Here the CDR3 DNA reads TGCAGTGCTAAGGACTCCAGAACCCAGCATTTT. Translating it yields CSAKDSRTQHF.

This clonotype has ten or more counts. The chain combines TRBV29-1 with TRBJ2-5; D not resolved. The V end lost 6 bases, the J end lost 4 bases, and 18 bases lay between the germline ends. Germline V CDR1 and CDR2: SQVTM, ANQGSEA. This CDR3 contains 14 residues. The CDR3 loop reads CSVASGTGLETQYF. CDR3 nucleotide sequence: TGCAGCGTCGCCTCTGGCACCGGCTTAGAGACCCAGTACTTC.

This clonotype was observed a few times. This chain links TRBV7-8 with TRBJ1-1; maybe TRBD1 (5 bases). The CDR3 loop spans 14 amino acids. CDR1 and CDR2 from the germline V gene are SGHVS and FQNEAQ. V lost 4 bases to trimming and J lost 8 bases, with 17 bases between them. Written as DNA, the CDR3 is TGTGCCAGCAGCTACCGGGGAACGGAGGGGGAAGCTTTCTTT. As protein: CASSYRGTEGEAFF. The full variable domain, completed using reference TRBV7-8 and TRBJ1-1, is GAGVSQSPRYKVAKRGQDVALRCDPISGHVSLFWYQQALGQGPEFLTYFQNEAQLDKSGLPSDRFFAERPEGSVSTLKIQRTQQEDSAVYLCASSYRGTEGEAFFGQGTRLTVV.